This T cell receptor beta chain comes out of a study of T cell repertoires in cytomegalovirus infection. Across the study: CMV infection together with matching HLA type was indicated by public TCR beta signatures. Study-level findings and limits: In two of eight donors, the top clonotype was HLA-C-restricted CMV-specific. Frequencies of public TCR beta families were cumulated, and this identified carriers of CMV plus the relevant HLA.

MiXCR, run by TCRdb on the reads, gives a single entry per CDR3 protein. The sample shows about 600,000 distinct CDR3 sequences, about 24% of them seen only once. This clonotype appeared a few times. Its antigen is unidentified. V was clipped by 4 bases and J by 1 base; unmatched bases: 4. The CDR3 covers 16 residues. Germline CDR1 and CDR2: KGHSH and LQKENI. Material: CD8+ T cells from PBMCs. The sequence was collected from a human donor in good health (CMV status not recorded). Some clones in this sample may be carry-over from other donors' samples. V gene TRBV18 combines with J gene TRBJ2-2; 9 bases agree with TRBD2. CDR3 bases: TGTGCCAGCTCACGTCGACTAGCGGAGAACACCGGGGAGCTGTTTTTT. As protein: CASSRRLAENTGELFF.